This TCR beta chain stems from a study of long-term antiretroviral therapy in people with HIV. Looking at the study overall: The 2015 recommendation for immediate ART came about a decade after the earliest samples.

Losses at the gene ends were 3 bases for V and 3 bases for J; bases not matched to a gene: 6. Germline V gene sequence: CDR1 SGHRS, CDR2 YFSETQ. CDR3 length: 15 residues. Sequencing used immunoSEQ v3.0 at survey level. What sequencing targeted per sample was roughly 40,000-55,000 T-cell genomes. Clones were read by immunoSEQ multiplex PCR, and TCRdb kept only the in-frame ones, dropping some. The table has 20,000 or so clones, roughly 80% seen once. Study-level findings and limits: Pre-ART expanded TRB clones stayed dominant throughout, though often decreasing after ART. In HIV, the repertoires covered a tighter span of CDR3 lengths than in controls.

Worth noting for this clone: The target antigen is unknown.

This chain joins TRBV5-1 and TRBJ1-3, with 7 bases fitting TRBD1. Material: unsorted PBMCs, obtained 0.9 years after starting antiretroviral therapy. This TCR was sampled from a man aged 18 to 30 with HIV. CDR3 residues: CASSSEGASGNTIYF. In DNA form, the CDR3 reads TGCGCCAGCAGCTCGGAGGGGGCAAGTGGAAACACCATATATTTT.